The entry below describes one TCR beta chain. Per the study methods: Reference gene primer amplification yielded estimated nucleated cell counts. TCRdb keeps only in-frame clones here, not all; method: immunoSEQ multiplex PCR. V and J calls and clone size are those listed in that table; D and trimming were worked out from the DNA. The sample lists fewer than 55,000 clones, approximately 86% occurring once. This sample stems from a study of blood T cell repertoires in COVID-19. Study summary: The United States, Italy and Spain supplied acute and convalescent COVID-19 samples. PBMCs, B-cell-depleted T cells, or T cells were the source of the cDNA or gDNA that made up the material.

This CDR3 has 15 residues. CDR1 is LNHDA and CDR2 is SQIVND in the germline V gene (reference sequence). The ends lost 5 bases at V and 5 bases at J; junction bases unmatched: 8. This TCR was recovered from a man between 45 and 60 years old with active COVID-19. The V and J genes are TRBV19 and TRBJ2-1; 8 bases are shared with TRBD1. Sequences were obtained from peripheral blood. The CDR3 bases are TGTGCCAGTAGTGCCCGACAGGGGCTTGACAATGAGCAGTTCTTC. Amino acids: CASSARQGLDNEQFF.